These 30 T cell receptor beta chains originate from one sample sequenced in a study of vaccination and CD4 T cells after COVID-19. No antigens are known for them. Treatment reported: approximately 9-day PBMC culture with coronavirus spike peptide pools or control peptides (ViraFEST assay). Sequenced with the Oncomine TCR Beta short-read assay was DNA taken from cultured CD4+ T cells. TCRdb recomputed calls from the PCR reads with MiXCR, one row per CDR3 protein. The sample shows roughly 15,000 distinct CDR3 sequences, 60% to 70% of them seen only once. The specimen sequenced was CD4+ T cells from blood, cultured in vitro. These receptor sequences come from a human donor who had recovered from COVID-19.

The rearrangement uses TRBV4-1 and TRBJ2-5; TRBD2 matches 10 bases. The V gene end was trimmed by 2 bases and the J gene end by 5 bases; junction bases not matched to a gene: 8. Germline V CDR1 and CDR2: MGHRA, YSYEKL. The CDR3 totals 16 residues. CDR3 nucleotides: TGCGCCAGCAGCCAACGGGCTAGCGGGAGAGCGGAGACCCAGTACTTC. This encodes CASSQRASGRAETQYF.

V is TRBV20-1 and J is TRBJ2-1, with D possibly matching TRBD1 (6 bases). This CDR3 spans 14 amino acids. The ends were cut back, 2 bases at V and 3 bases at J, with 11 bases in the middle. Germline CDR1 reads DFQATT; CDR2 reads SNEGSKA (reference sequence). The CDR3 reads CSARLPRGYNEQFF. CDR3 DNA: TGCAGTGCTAGACTCCCCAGGGGCTACAATGAGCAGTTCTTC.

V is TRBV24-1 and J is TRBJ2-5; D is uncertain. Germline CDR1 is KGHDR and CDR2 is SFDVKD. V lost 4 bases and J 5 bases, leaving 13 bases between the germline ends. The CDR3 contains 14 residues. The DNA of the CDR3 is TGTGCCACCAGTGACCCCAAGGTCGGGGAGACCCAGTACTTC. It codes for CATSDPKVGETQYF.

CDR3: CASVETQAFF. The CDR3 DNA sequence: TGTGCCAGCGTCGAGACGCAAGCTTTCTTT. The chain is built from TRBV2 and TRBJ1-1; no firm D call. Germline V gene sequence: CDR1 SNHLY, CDR2 FYNNEI. V was shortened by 8 bases and J by 9 bases, with 10 bases between the two germline ends. The CDR3 has 10 amino acids.

The rearrangement uses TRBV7-9 and TRBJ1-2; the D gene is possibly TRBD1 (5 bases). The CDR3 consists of 13 residues. The germline CDR1 and CDR2 sequences are SEHNR and FQNEAQ (reference sequence). Trimming removed 5 bases at V and 10 bases at J, with 17 bases between. CDR3 amino acids: CASSPDHLGVYTF. CDR3 DNA: TGTGCCAGCAGCCCCGACCATCTAGGGGTCTACACCTTC.

The chain carries TRBV12-3 or TRBV12-4 and TRBJ1-5; D is uncertain. The V and J ends lost 1 base and 7 bases respectively, with 5 bases between them. The CDR3 runs to 12 residues. This CDR3 is CASSLEGQPQHF. CDR3 DNA: TGTGCCAGCAGTTTAGAGGGACAGCCCCAGCATTTT.

This clonotype was seen a few times. This chain uses TRBV7-6 with TRBJ2-3; D remains ambiguous. The CDR3 has 16 residues. Trimming removed 3 bases at V and 0 bases at J, with 13 bases between. CDR1 and CDR2 from the germline V gene are SGHVS and FNYEAQ. CDR3 DNA sequence: TGTGCCAGCAGCTTTCAGACTCCATCTAGCACAGATACGCAGTATTTT. It specifies CASSFQTPSSTDTQYF.

V is TRBV29-1 and J is TRBJ2-3; D possibly uses TRBD1 or TRBD2 (5 bases each). The CDR3 covers 14 residues. V gave up 8 bases and J gave up 2 bases, with 17 bases separating them. The germline V gene encodes CDR1 SQVTM and CDR2 ANQGSEA. DNA of the CDR3: TGCAGCCTATCTTCGGGACCAAACACAGATACGCAGTATTTT. Encoded protein: CSLSSGPNTDTQYF.

The chain links TRBV20-1 to TRBJ2-3, with 8 bases fitting TRBD2. Germline assignment: CDR1 DFQATT and CDR2 SNEGSKA (reference sequence). CDR3 size: 15 residues. Trimming took 3 bases from V and 2 from J; bases not matched to a gene: 7. In DNA, the CDR3 is TGCAGTGCTAGTCCGGGGGGGACCTACACAGATACGCAGTATTTT. Amino acid sequence: CSASPGGTYTDTQYF.

V and J are TRBV7-2 and TRBJ1-3, with D unresolved. CDR3 length: 14 amino acids. Germline CDR1 and CDR2: SGHTA and FQGNSA. Trimming removed 2 bases at V and 0 bases at J, with 5 bases between. The CDR3 sequence: CASSLSSSGNTIYF. The CDR3 coding sequence is TGTGCCAGCAGCTTATCCAGCTCTGGAAACACCATATATTTT.

The chain links TRBV28 to TRBJ1-5, with D unresolved. Between the trimmed V and J ends, which lost 3 bases and 11 bases, there was a span of 11 bases. The CDR3 length is 12 residues. Germline V gene lookup returns CDR1 MDHEN and CDR2 SYDVKM. In DNA, the CDR3 is TGTGCCAGCAGTTTCAGCGGGTTGTCCCAGCATTTT. The encoded protein is CASSFSGLSQHF.

V is TRBV7-2 and J is TRBJ2-3, with a possible D match to TRBD2 (6 bases). Trimming stripped 2 bases from V and 0 bases from J, with 6 bases between. CDR1 is SGHTA, CDR2 FQGNSA, per germline. The CDR3 spans 14 residues. CDR3 protein: CASSLRGSTDTQYF. The CDR3 nucleotides are TGTGCCAGCAGCTTACGGGGGAGCACAGATACGCAGTATTTT.

This sequence joins TRBV7-8 and TRBJ2-1; 7 nucleotides agree with TRBD2. The CDR3 runs 17 residues. Germline V lookup: CDR1 SGHVS, CDR2 FQNEAQ. Germline trimming cut 6 bases from V and 6 bases from J; bases unmatched to any gene: 17. This CDR3 is CASRLRDYQAPSNEQFF. For the CDR3, the DNA is TGTGCCAGCAGGCTCCGGGACTACCAAGCACCGTCCAATGAGCAGTTCTTC.

This chain connects TRBV7-9 to TRBJ1-2; D gene uncertain. This CDR3 region has 13 residues. Germline lookup yields CDR1 SEHNR and CDR2 FQNEAQ (reference sequence). Trimming left V 4 bases short and J 10 bases short, with 16 bases between. CDR3 in DNA: TGTGCCAGCAGCTCCCAAATTACGGGAAACTACACCTTC. Translation gives CASSSQITGNYTF.

The chain combines TRBV6-5 with TRBJ2-1, with TRBD2 identical over 11 bases. The CDR3 has 16 amino acids. Unmatched junction bases numbered 3, after V lost 0 bases and J lost 5 bases. The germline V gene has CDR1 MNHEY and CDR2 SVGAGI. The CDR3 spells CASSYSGLAGNNEQFF. The CDR3 region has the DNA TGTGCCAGCAGTTACTCCGGACTAGCGGGTAACAATGAGCAGTTCTTC.

The gene calls are TRBV10-3 and TRBJ1-1; D unclear. Trimming cost V 6 bases and J 0 bases, with 11 bases left between them. CDR1 ENHRY and CDR2 SYGVKD come from the germline V gene. CDR3 length equals 14 residues. CDR3 amino acids: CAISKTAMNTEAFF. CDR3 coding DNA: TGTGCCATCAGCAAGACGGCGATGAACACTGAAGCTTTCTTT.

The genes are TRBV5-6 and TRBJ2-7; D is uncertain. This CDR3 region has 14 residues. CDR1 and CDR2 (germline): SGHDT, YYEEEE. V was clipped by 1 base and J by 0 bases, with 8 bases between them. The CDR3 loop is CASSLRWNSYEQYF. The CDR3 bases are TGTGCCAGCAGCTTGAGATGGAACTCCTACGAGCAGTACTTC.

This clonotype was seen once. V usage is TRBV6-2 or TRBV6-3 and J usage is TRBJ2-7; no definite D call. V shed 5 bases and J shed 3 bases, with 5 bases lying between them. CDR3 size: 11 residues. Germline values: CDR1 MNHEY, CDR2 SVGEGT. CDR3 in DNA: TGTGCCAGCAGTCATTACTACGAGCAGTACTTC. It yields the protein CASSHYYEQYF.

This clonotype was recorded once. The chain joins TRBV19 to TRBJ2-3; no firm D call. The CDR3 loop spans 13 amino acids. Per the germline V gene, CDR1 is LNHDA and CDR2 is SQIVND (reference sequence). V was pared by 6 bases and J by 4 bases, with 11 bases between. CDR3 region: CASRSLGPDTQYF. CDR3 sequence (DNA): TGTGCCAGTAGAAGTCTAGGCCCAGATACGCAGTATTTT.

The chain couples TRBV6-5 to TRBJ2-7; D is perhaps TRBD1 (6 bases). This CDR3 has 18 amino acids. V was clipped by 1 base and J by 2 bases, with 21 bases between them. Germline CDR1 is MNHEY and CDR2 is SVGAGI. The CDR3 loop reads CASSYYPQGINRAYEQYF. The DNA for the CDR3 is TGTGCCAGCAGTTACTATCCACAGGGAATTAATAGAGCCTACGAGCAGTACTTC.

The chain has TRBV20-1 and TRBJ2-1, with 9 nucleotides matching TRBD2. The germline V gene has CDR1 DFQATT and CDR2 SNEGSKA (reference sequence). With V trimmed by 4 bases and J by 7 bases, 11 bases remained unmatched. CDR3 length: 15 residues. For the CDR3, the DNA is TGCAGTGCTAACACGGCGGGAGGGCCGGGGAATGAGCAGTTCTTC. Translated: CSANTAGGPGNEQFF.

This chain connects TRBV30 to TRBJ2-5; 13 positions agree with TRBD2. After removal of 0 bases from V and 4 bases from J, the junction contained 14 bases not matched to a gene. The CDR3 extends over 19 amino acids. The germline CDR1 and CDR2 sequences are GTSNPN and SVGIG (reference sequence). CDR3 in amino acids: CAWSVGLAGADLLGETQYF. The DNA for the CDR3 is TGTGCCTGGAGTGTCGGACTAGCGGGAGCGGACCTGTTGGGAGAGACCCAGTACTTC.

The rearrangement joins TRBV28 to TRBJ2-7, with 7 nucleotides matching TRBD1. The germline gives CDR1 MDHEN, CDR2 SYDVKM. V shed 3 bases and J 6 bases; nucleotides not matched to a gene: 11. The CDR3 has 15 residues. CDR3 residues: CASSLAGTVAREQYF. As DNA, the CDR3 is TGTGCCAGCAGTTTGGCCGGGACAGTTGCACGCGAGCAGTACTTC.

This clonotype has only a few counts. The V gene is TRBV7-2, the J gene TRBJ2-2, with D tentatively TRBD2 (6 bases). CDR1 is SGHTA, CDR2 FQGNSA, per germline. Deletions cut 5 bases from V and 3 bases from J, with 13 bases between. This CDR3 comprises 15 residues. For the CDR3, the DNA is TGTGCCAGCAGCCCCGGGACTCTTCACACCGGGGAGCTGTTTTTT. It specifies CASSPGTLHTGELFF.

This clonotype is medium-sized (0.01 to 0.1%) by share. The genes are TRBV10-3 and TRBJ1-2; TRBD1 is a possible D gene (5 bases). CDR3 length: 14 amino acids. The germline V gene encodes CDR1 ENHRY and CDR2 SYGVKD. V gave up 0 bases and J gave up 7 bases, with 12 bases separating them. The CDR3 DNA follows: TGTGCCATCAGTGAGTCCGGGGGTGACTCTGGCTACACCTTC. It codes for CAISESGGDSGYTF.

The chain combines TRBV20-1 with TRBJ2-1; TRBD2 matches 11 bases. CDR3 length: 14 amino acids. Germline values: CDR1 DFQATT, CDR2 SNEGSKA (reference sequence). Unmatched junction bases numbered 5, after V lost 4 bases and J lost 6 bases. CDR3 bases: TGCAGTGCTAAAGGGACTAGCGGACTCAATGAGCAGTTCTTC. Translating gives CSAKGTSGLNEQFF.

This clonotype was detected only a few times. The chain recombines TRBV18 with TRBJ1-5; the match to TRBD1 covers 8 bases. The CDR3 spans 13 residues. Germline V lookup: CDR1 KGHSH, CDR2 LQKENI. With 8 bases clipped from V and 2 bases from J, the junction kept 2 bases outside the gene matches. This CDR3 is CASAGGGNQPQHF. CDR3 sequence (DNA): TGTGCCAGCGCAGGGGGCGGCAATCAGCCCCAGCATTTT.

This clonotype was seen a single time. CDR3 sequence (DNA): TGTGCCAGCAGACCCTCTGGACAGGGGGCCTCAGAGCAGTTCTTC. Its protein is CASRPSGQGASEQFF. J is TRBJ2-1 and V is TRBV6-1; 11 nucleotides agree with TRBD1. The CDR3 consists of 15 residues. CDR1 and CDR2 (germline): MNHNS, SASEGT. V lost 6 bases and J lost 10; bases outside the gene matches: 11.

The V and J genes are TRBV4-1 and TRBJ1-2, with unresolved D. V was pared by 0 bases and J by 2 bases, with 19 bases between. This CDR3 contains 18 residues. CDR1 and CDR2 (germline): MGHRA, YSYEKL. This CDR3 reads CASSQDYIGRRKNYGYTF. The CDR3 DNA reads as TGCGCCAGCAGCCAAGATTATATTGGCAGGAGAAAGAACTATGGCTACACCTTC.

The gene calls are TRBV20-1 and TRBJ1-5; TRBD1 is a possible D gene (5 bases). The ends were cut back, 1 base at V and 0 bases at J, with 13 bases in the middle. The germline CDR1 and CDR2 sequences are DFQATT and SNEGSKA (reference sequence). CDR3 length: 16 amino acids. The CDR3 protein is CSARVRGSLSNQPQHF. The CDR3 bases are TGCAGTGCTAGAGTTAGGGGTTCCCTTAGCAATCAGCCCCAGCATTTT.